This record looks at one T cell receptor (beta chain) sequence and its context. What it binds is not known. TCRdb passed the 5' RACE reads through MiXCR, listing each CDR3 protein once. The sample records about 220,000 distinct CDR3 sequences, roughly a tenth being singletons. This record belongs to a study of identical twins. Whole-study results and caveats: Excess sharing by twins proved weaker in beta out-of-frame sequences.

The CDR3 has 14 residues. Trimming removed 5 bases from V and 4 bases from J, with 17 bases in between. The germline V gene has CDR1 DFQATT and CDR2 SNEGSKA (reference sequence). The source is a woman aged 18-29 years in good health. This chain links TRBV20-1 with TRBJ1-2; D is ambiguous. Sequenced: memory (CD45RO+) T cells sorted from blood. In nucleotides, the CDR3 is TGCAGTGCTCCGACCGGGATTGGAGCCTATGGCTACACCTTC. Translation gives CSAPTGIGAYGYTF.